These T cell receptor beta chains were read from a single sample in a study of shared clonotypes between healthy human individuals. This table comes from immunoSEQ multiplex PCR, and its TCRdb copy is limited to in-frame clones, with some not included. Found here are roughly 590,000 clones, roughly 96% of them singletons; the top ten hold 0.11%. Sequenced: naive CD8+ T cells sorted from blood. Source of these receptors: a woman aged 30 to 39 in good health. Both conserved end residues are part of each CDR3. A D gene is named only where the DNA matches it firmly. A clone size is listed for some rows: how often the clone was seen (once, few, many), or a class if it is expanded.

D gene: .
V gene: TRBV5-6
J gene: TRBJ1-2
clone size: .
CDR3 protein: CASSAEMSYGYTF
CDR3 DNA: TGTGCCAGCAGCGCAGAGATGTCCTATGGCTACACCTTC

D gene: .
V gene: TRBV9
J gene: TRBJ2-7
clone size: .
CDR3 protein: CASSVGDSYEQYF
CDR3 DNA: TGTGCCAGCAGCGTAGGGGATTCCTACGAGCAGTACTTC

D gene: TRBD1
V gene: TRBV29-1
J gene: TRBJ2-2
clone size: .
CDR3 protein: CSARRTGNTGELFF
CDR3 DNA: TGCAGCGCCAGAAGGACAGGGAACACCGGGGAGCTGTTTTTT

D gene: .
V gene: TRBV11-2
J gene: TRBJ2-2
clone size: .
CDR3 protein: CASSLVSIRRLNTGELFF
CDR3 DNA: TGTGCCAGCAGCTTAGTTTCGATTCGGCGGCTTAACACCGGGGAGCTGTTTTTT

D gene: .
V gene: TRBV27
J gene: TRBJ1-5
clone size: .
CDR3 protein: CASSLGSDHQPQHF
CDR3 DNA: TGTGCCAGCAGTCTAGGAAGCGATCATCAGCCCCAGCATTTT

D gene: TRBD1
V gene: TRBV27
J gene: TRBJ2-2
clone size: .
CDR3 protein: CASSLLGQGAFGELFF
CDR3 DNA: TGTGCCAGCAGTTTACTGGGACAGGGGGCCTTCGGGGAGCTGTTTTTT

D gene: .
V gene: TRBV11-2
J gene: TRBJ2-3
clone size: .
CDR3 protein: CASSLVAGAVDTQYF
CDR3 DNA: TGTGCCAGCAGCTTAGTGGCCGGGGCGGTAGATACGCAGTATTTT

D gene: .
V gene: TRBV5-4
J gene: TRBJ1-1
clone size: .
CDR3 protein: CASSWGGVEAFF
CDR3 DNA: TGTGCCAGCAGCTGGGGGGGAGTAGAAGCTTTCTTT

D gene: TRBD2
V gene: TRBV7-9
J gene: TRBJ2-1
clone size: .
CDR3 protein: CASSFGTINEQFF
CDR3 DNA: TGTGCCAGCAGCTTCGGGACTATCAATGAGCAGTTCTTC

D gene: .
V gene: TRBV27
J gene: TRBJ2-3
clone size: .
CDR3 protein: CASSFYPTDTQYF
CDR3 DNA: TGTGCCAGCAGTTTCTACCCCACAGATACGCAGTATTTT

D gene: .
V gene: TRBV6-5
J gene: TRBJ2-7
clone size: once
CDR3 protein: CASHSWNEQYF
CDR3 DNA: TGTGCCAGTCACTCCTGGAACGAGCAGTACTTC

D gene: TRBD1
V gene: TRBV9
J gene: TRBJ1-5
clone size: .
CDR3 protein: CASNAGGRGQPQHF
CDR3 DNA: TGTGCCAGCAACGCAGGGGGCAGGGGGCAGCCCCAGCATTTT

D gene: .
V gene: TRBV13
J gene: TRBJ2-7
clone size: .
CDR3 protein: CASSSNRDPYEQYF
CDR3 DNA: TGTGCCAGCAGCTCCAACAGGGACCCCTACGAGCAGTACTTC

D gene: .
V gene: TRBV29-1
J gene: TRBJ2-7
clone size: .
CDR3 protein: CSAAPSYHEQYF
CDR3 DNA: TGCAGCGCAGCTCCGTCGTATCACGAGCAGTACTTC

D gene: .
V gene: TRBV9
J gene: TRBJ2-2
clone size: .
CDR3 protein: CASSVLSANTGELFF
CDR3 DNA: TGTGCCAGCAGCGTATTATCGGCGAACACCGGGGAGCTGTTTTTT

D gene: .
V gene: TRBV7-9
J gene: TRBJ1-2
clone size: once
CDR3 protein: CASRPTGNYGYTF
CDR3 DNA: TGTGCCAGCAGACCTACAGGGAACTATGGCTACACCTTC

D gene: .
V gene: TRBV5-1
J gene: TRBJ2-7
clone size: once
CDR3 protein: CASRAGDPYEQYF
CDR3 DNA: TGCGCCAGCCGGGCAGGGGATCCCTACGAGCAGTACTTC

D gene: TRBD2
V gene: TRBV9
J gene: TRBJ2-1
clone size: .
CDR3 protein: CASSPRLAGKDEQFF
CDR3 DNA: TGTGCCAGCAGCCCTCGACTAGCGGGAAAGGATGAGCAGTTCTTC

D gene: .
V gene: TRBV5-4
J gene: TRBJ2-3
clone size: .
CDR3 protein: CASNDRGDTQYF
CDR3 DNA: TGTGCCAGTAACGATAGGGGAGATACGCAGTATTTT

D gene: .
V gene: TRBV7-9
J gene: TRBJ1-5
clone size: .
CDR3 protein: CASSLGGVLSNQPQHF
CDR3 DNA: TGTGCCAGCAGCTTAGGGGGTGTATTAAGCAATCAGCCCCAGCATTTT

D gene: .
V gene: TRBV5-6
J gene: TRBJ1-4
clone size: .
CDR3 protein: CASSLGPADSKVLFF
CDR3 DNA: TGTGCCAGCAGCCTCGGACCGGCGGATAGTAAAGTACTGTTTTTT

D gene: .
V gene: TRBV4-1
J gene: TRBJ2-7
clone size: .
CDR3 protein: CASSQIQEAAYEQYF
CDR3 DNA: TGCGCCAGCAGCCAAATTCAGGAGGCCGCCTACGAGCAGTACTTC

D gene: TRBD2
V gene: TRBV5-8
J gene: TRBJ2-2
clone size: .
CDR3 protein: CASSLLRGSLSGELFF
CDR3 DNA: TGTGCCAGCAGCCTTCTGCGCGGGAGTTTATCCGGGGAGCTGTTTTTT

D gene: .
V gene: TRBV9
J gene: TRBJ1-5
clone size: .
CDR3 protein: CASSVGIGQPQHF
CDR3 DNA: TGTGCCAGCAGCGTAGGCATCGGTCAGCCCCAGCATTTT

D gene: TRBD1
V gene: TRBV27
J gene: TRBJ1-5
clone size: .
CDR3 protein: CASSPQGGNQPQHF
CDR3 DNA: TGTGCCAGCAGTCCGCAGGGGGGCAATCAGCCCCAGCATTTT

D gene: .
V gene: TRBV2
J gene: TRBJ2-1
clone size: .
CDR3 protein: CASSSDRSYNEQFF
CDR3 DNA: TGTGCCAGCAGTTCGGATAGGTCCTACAATGAGCAGTTCTTC

D gene: .
V gene: TRBV5-1
J gene: TRBJ2-5
clone size: .
CDR3 protein: CASSLGLDQETQYF
CDR3 DNA: TGCGCCAGCAGCTTGGGACTAGATCAAGAGACCCAGTACTTC

D gene: .
V gene: TRBV5-5
J gene: TRBJ2-7
clone size: .
CDR3 protein: CASSLRFNEQYF
CDR3 DNA: TGTGCCAGCAGCTTACGCTTTAACGAGCAGTACTTC

D gene: .
V gene: TRBV4-1
J gene: TRBJ2-7
clone size: .
CDR3 protein: CASSQGPFYEQYF
CDR3 DNA: TGCGCCAGCAGCCAAGGGCCATTCTACGAGCAGTACTTC

D gene: .
V gene: TRBV28
J gene: TRBJ1-1
clone size: .
CDR3 protein: CASSLGVNTEAFF
CDR3 DNA: TGTGCCAGCAGTTTGGGGGTGAACACTGAAGCTTTCTTT

D gene: .
V gene: TRBV7-8
J gene: TRBJ2-3
clone size: .
CDR3 protein: CASSLRTDKPSPSTDTQYF
CDR3 DNA: TGTGCCAGCAGCTTACGGACAGACAAACCATCCCCAAGCACAGATACGCAGTATTTT

D gene: TRBD1
V gene: TRBV2
J gene: TRBJ2-5
clone size: few
CDR3 protein: CASGLTQGWETQYF
CDR3 DNA: TGTGCCAGCGGTCTCACACAGGGGTGGGAGACCCAGTACTTC

D gene: TRBD2
V gene: TRBV4-2
J gene: TRBJ2-1
clone size: .
CDR3 protein: CASSQDLAGGPADEQFF
CDR3 DNA: TGTGCCAGCAGCCAAGATCTAGCGGGAGGGCCGGCCGATGAGCAGTTCTTC

D gene: .
V gene: TRBV2
J gene: TRBJ2-7
clone size: .
CDR3 protein: CASTNEQYF
CDR3 DNA: TGTGCCAGCACAAACGAGCAGTACTTC

D gene: TRBD2
V gene: TRBV15
J gene: TRBJ2-3
clone size: .
CDR3 protein: CATEGAGASTDTQYF
CDR3 DNA: TGTGCCACCGAGGGAGCGGGAGCGAGCACAGATACGCAGTATTTT

D gene: .
V gene: TRBV5-1
J gene: TRBJ2-1
clone size: .
CDR3 protein: CASSLGGNEQFF
CDR3 DNA: TGCGCCAGCAGCTTAGGGGGTAATGAGCAGTTCTTC

D gene: TRBD2
V gene: TRBV11-2
J gene: TRBJ2-1
clone size: .
CDR3 protein: CASSSTITSGVYNEQFF
CDR3 DNA: TGTGCCAGCAGCTCCACGATAACTAGCGGGGTATACAATGAGCAGTTCTTC

D gene: .
V gene: TRBV29-1
J gene: TRBJ2-7
clone size: once
CDR3 protein: CSGGDGSSYEQYF
CDR3 DNA: TGCAGCGGTGGGGATGGGAGCTCCTACGAGCAGTACTTC

D gene: .
V gene: TRBV2
J gene: TRBJ2-2
clone size: .
CDR3 protein: CASSSTNTGELFF
CDR3 DNA: TGTGCCAGCTCTTCTACGAACACCGGGGAGCTGTTTTTT

D gene: TRBD1
V gene: TRBV7-9
J gene: TRBJ1-3
clone size: .
CDR3 protein: CASSRSGTGTGNTIYF
CDR3 DNA: TGTGCCAGCAGCCGTTCCGGGACAGGGACTGGAAACACCATATATTTT

D gene: .
V gene: TRBV7-8
J gene: TRBJ2-7
clone size: .
CDR3 protein: CASSPGGSGSTYEQYF
CDR3 DNA: TGTGCCAGCAGCCCTGGGGGGTCAGGGTCCACCTACGAGCAGTACTTC

D gene: .
V gene: TRBV5-6
J gene: TRBJ1-2
clone size: .
CDR3 protein: CASSFFDLANYGYTF
CDR3 DNA: TGTGCCAGCAGCTTCTTTGACTTAGCTAACTATGGCTACACCTTC

D gene: .
V gene: TRBV18
J gene: TRBJ2-7
clone size: once
CDR3 protein: CASSPGQTYEQYF
CDR3 DNA: TGTGCCAGCTCACCCGGACAGACCTACGAGCAGTACTTC

D gene: .
V gene: TRBV27
J gene: TRBJ2-3
clone size: .
CDR3 protein: CASRTGASTDTQYF
CDR3 DNA: TGTGCCAGCAGGACGGGTGCTAGCACAGATACGCAGTATTTT

D gene: .
V gene: TRBV27
J gene: TRBJ1-2
clone size: .
CDR3 protein: CASSLRQTHNYGYTF
CDR3 DNA: TGTGCCAGCAGTTTAAGACAGACCCATAACTATGGCTACACCTTC

D gene: .
V gene: TRBV5-8
J gene: TRBJ1-1
clone size: .
CDR3 protein: CASSFGGRGAFF
CDR3 DNA: TGTGCCAGCAGCTTTGGGGGGCGCGGAGCTTTCTTT

D gene: .
V gene: TRBV14
J gene: TRBJ1-1
clone size: .
CDR3 protein: CASRDSSTVNTEAFF
CDR3 DNA: TGTGCCAGCAGGGACAGCTCCACGGTGAACACTGAAGCTTTCTTT

D gene: .
V gene: TRBV27
J gene: TRBJ2-7
clone size: .
CDR3 protein: CASSLSPVWEQYF
CDR3 DNA: TGTGCCAGCAGCTTGTCCCCGGTGTGGGAGCAGTACTTC

D gene: TRBD1
V gene: TRBV5-1
J gene: TRBJ2-5
clone size: .
CDR3 protein: CASSLAFRDRGIKTQYF
CDR3 DNA: TGCGCCAGCAGCTTGGCTTTCCGGGACAGGGGTATCAAGACCCAGTACTTC

D gene: TRBD2
V gene: TRBV5-6
J gene: TRBJ2-1
clone size: .
CDR3 protein: CASSSGLALHEQFF
CDR3 DNA: TGTGCCAGCAGCTCGGGACTAGCTCTGCATGAGCAGTTCTTC

D gene: .
V gene: TRBV28
J gene: TRBJ1-2
clone size: .
CDR3 protein: CASSPRREGYTF
CDR3 DNA: TGTGCCAGCAGTCCCCGGCGGGAGGGCTACACCTTC

D gene: .
V gene: TRBV9
J gene: TRBJ2-7
clone size: .
CDR3 protein: CASSVGHSYEQYF
CDR3 DNA: TGTGCCAGCAGCGTAGGCCACTCCTACGAGCAGTACTTC

D gene: .
V gene: TRBV6-5
J gene: TRBJ2-5
clone size: .
CDR3 protein: CASREDNQETQYF
CDR3 DNA: TGTGCCAGCAGGGAGGACAACCAAGAGACCCAGTACTTC